The rows below give T cell receptor beta chains drawn from one sample of a study of T cells in Graves' hyperthyroidism and ophthalmopathy. Each CDR3 protein is one row after TCRdb ran MiXCR on the multiplex PCR reads. The sample yields over 300,000 distinct CDR3 sequences, roughly an eighth seen once. Sequenced: blood. All receptors come from a woman aged 40 to 49 with Graves' ophthalmopathy. The conserved cysteine and the conserved F or W are not part of the CDR3 here. The order of the fields is clone size, CDR3 length, J gene, V gene, CDR3 protein. Size is stated for part of the rows, as once, few or many counts, or as a class when the clone is expanded.

>few|13|TRBJ2-7|TRBV19
ASSTGLALSYEQY
>few|16|TRBJ2-5|TRBV11-1
ASSLTSGRAEFQETQY
>few|12|TRBJ2-5|TRBV29-1
SVPGTGGGETQY
>few|11|TRBJ2-1|TRBV19
ATRTSGGDEQF
>many|13|TRBJ2-7|TRBV13
ASSLPTSGNNEQY
>many|12|TRBJ2-1|TRBV27
ASRPQGEDNEQF
>many|12|TRBJ2-1|TRBV7-9
ASSPGQGVYEQF
>-|14|TRBJ1-2|TRBV9
ASSGDRERINYGYT
>many|12|TRBJ2-1|TRBV7-2
ASSLALRGNEQF
>many|10|TRBJ1-5|TRBV7-9
ASSNSNQPQH
>many|14|TRBJ2-1|TRBV28
ASSLRLAGGWDEQF
>many|13|TRBJ1-2|TRBV7-2
ASSLGTGPSYGYT
>-|13|TRBJ2-3|TRBV12-3/TRBV12-4
ASSSFGARTGTQY
>many|15|TRBJ2-7|TRBV20-1
SARDSLAGWDTYEQY
>-|13|TRBJ2-5|TRBV7-9
ASSSRQGMEETQY
>-|13|TRBJ1-1|TRBV5-1
ASSRTQQGNTEAF
>many|11|TRBJ1-5|TRBV6-1
ASSSDRNQPQH
>many|13|TRBJ2-1|TRBV5-1
ASSLAGASYNEQF
>many|11|TRBJ1-2|TRBV19
ASGRQTREGYT
>-|15|TRBJ2-1|TRBV3-1
ASSLRTSGRALNEQF
>-|13|TRBJ1-2|TRBV20-1
SASQTMRGFYGYT
>many|12|TRBJ2-7|TRBV5-1
ASSRTGWSYEQY